The 5 T cell receptor beta chains below were found in one sample sequenced in a study of T cells in tumors after PD-1 blockade. Libraries were prepared by immunoSEQ multiplex PCR; TCRdb keeps only in-frame clonotypes and omits some of them. Seen here are around 46,000 clones, nearly 80% observed once, and the top ten hold 16%. Specimen: PBMCs, collected before anti-PD-1 treatment. The source of these receptors is a human donor with basal cell carcinoma.

V gene TRBV19 combines with J gene TRBJ1-3, with no clear D. Germline V gene data show CDR1 as LNHDA and CDR2 as SQIVND (reference sequence). The length of the CDR3 is 10 residues. The V end was cut by 9 bases, the J end by 3 bases, with 3 bases between. CDR3 loop: CASNGNTIYF. The CDR3 nucleotides are TGTGCCAGCAATGGAAACACCATATATTTT. The variable domain in full, completed from reference TRBV19 and TRBJ1-3, reads DGGITQSPKYLFRKEGQNVTLSCEQNLNHDAMYWYRQDPGQGLRLIYYSQIVNDFQKGDIAEGYSVSREKKESFPLTVTSAQKNPTAFYLCASNGNTIYFGEGSWLTVV.

The gene calls are TRBV6-1 and TRBJ2-6; tentatively, D is TRBD2 (5 bases). Trimming cost V 4 bases and J 0 bases, with 16 bases left between them. Germline values: CDR1 MNHNS, CDR2 SASEGT. This CDR3 spans 18 amino acids. The DNA for the CDR3 is TGTGCCAGCAGTGGGGGAGATATTGTCCGCTCTGGGGCCAACGTCCTGACTTTC. Translated: CASSGGDIVRSGANVLTF.

V and J are TRBV5-6 and TRBJ2-5; 8 positions match TRBD2. Germline CDR1 is SGHDT and CDR2 is YYEEEE. The CDR3 sequence is 16 residues long. J lost 4 bases, V lost 2 bases, and 10 bases had no gene match. CDR3: CASSFTTGGSIETQYF. CDR3 DNA: TGTGCCAGCAGCTTCACCACGGGAGGGTCGATAGAGACCCAGTACTTC.

The genes are TRBV24-1 and TRBJ2-1; the match to TRBD1 covers 8 bases. Germline V lookup: CDR1 KGHDR, CDR2 SFDVKD. V gave up 3 bases and J gave up 3 bases; unmatched junction bases: 3. The CDR3 loop spans 15 amino acids. This chain's CDR3 is CATSDGQGHYNEQFF. CDR3 DNA sequence: TGTGCCACCAGTGATGGACAGGGACACTACAATGAGCAGTTCTTC.

This clone was detected only once. CDR3 nucleotides: TGTGCCAGCAGTTTAGATCCCGTTCTTTTCTATGGCTACACCTTC. Protein product: CASSLDPVLFYGYTF. The genes are TRBV5-4 and TRBJ1-2; D not resolved. Germline CDR1 SGHNT, CDR2 YYREEE (reference sequence). Between the trimmed V and J ends, which lost 5 bases and 4 bases, there was a span of 18 bases. The CDR3 spans 15 residues.